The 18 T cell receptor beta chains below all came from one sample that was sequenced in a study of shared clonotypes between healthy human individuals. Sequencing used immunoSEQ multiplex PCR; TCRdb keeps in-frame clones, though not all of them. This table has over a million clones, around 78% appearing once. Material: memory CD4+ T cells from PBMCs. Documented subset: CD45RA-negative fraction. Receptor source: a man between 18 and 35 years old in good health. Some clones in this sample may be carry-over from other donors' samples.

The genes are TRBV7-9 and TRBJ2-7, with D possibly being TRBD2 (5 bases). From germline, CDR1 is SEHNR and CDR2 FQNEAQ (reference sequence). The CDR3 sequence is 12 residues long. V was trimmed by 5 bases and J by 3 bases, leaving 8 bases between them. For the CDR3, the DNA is TGTGCCAGCAGCCGGGGAAACTACGAGCAGTACTTC. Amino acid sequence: CASSRGNYEQYF.

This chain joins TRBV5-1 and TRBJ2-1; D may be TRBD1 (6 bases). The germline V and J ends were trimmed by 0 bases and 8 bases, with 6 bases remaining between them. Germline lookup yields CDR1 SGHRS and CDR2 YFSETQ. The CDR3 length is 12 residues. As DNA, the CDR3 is TGCGCCAGCAGCTTGGCAGGGGATGAGCAGTTCTTC. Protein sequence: CASSLAGDEQFF.

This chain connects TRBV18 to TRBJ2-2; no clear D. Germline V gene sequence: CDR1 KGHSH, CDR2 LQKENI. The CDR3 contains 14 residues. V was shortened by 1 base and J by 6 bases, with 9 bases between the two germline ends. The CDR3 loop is CASSPLGGAGELFF. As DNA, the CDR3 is TGTGCCAGCTCACCACTCGGTGGGGCCGGGGAGCTGTTTTTT. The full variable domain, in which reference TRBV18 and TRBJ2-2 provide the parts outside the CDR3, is NAGVMQNPRHLVRRRGQEARLRCSPMKGHSHVYWYRQLPEEGLKFMVYLQKENIIDESGMPKERFSAEFPKEGPSILRIQQVVRGDSAAYFCASSPLGGAGELFFGEGSRLTVL.

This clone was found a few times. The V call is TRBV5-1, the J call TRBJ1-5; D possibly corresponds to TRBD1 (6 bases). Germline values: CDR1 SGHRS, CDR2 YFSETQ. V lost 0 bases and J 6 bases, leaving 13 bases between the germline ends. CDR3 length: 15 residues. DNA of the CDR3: TGCGCCAGCAGCTTGGCTGGACAGAGGGGTCAGCCCCAGCATTTT. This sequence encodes CASSLAGQRGQPQHF.

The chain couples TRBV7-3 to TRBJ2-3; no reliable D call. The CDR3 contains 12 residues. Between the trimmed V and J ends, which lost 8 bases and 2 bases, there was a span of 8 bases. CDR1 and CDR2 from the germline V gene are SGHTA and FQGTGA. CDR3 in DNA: TGTGCCAGCGGGCAGGCCACAGATACGCAGTATTTT. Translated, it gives CASGQATDTQYF.

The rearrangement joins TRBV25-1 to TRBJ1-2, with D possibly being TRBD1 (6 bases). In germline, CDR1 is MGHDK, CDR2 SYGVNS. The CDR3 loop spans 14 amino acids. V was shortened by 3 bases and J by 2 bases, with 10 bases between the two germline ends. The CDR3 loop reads CASSEAGVNYGYTF. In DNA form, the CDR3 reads TGTGCCAGCAGTGAGGCAGGGGTCAACTATGGCTACACCTTC.

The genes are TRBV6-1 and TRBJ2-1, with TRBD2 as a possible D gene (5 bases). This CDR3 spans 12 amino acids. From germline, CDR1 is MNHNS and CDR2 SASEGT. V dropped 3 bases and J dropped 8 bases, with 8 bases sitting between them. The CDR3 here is CASSDRRDEQFF. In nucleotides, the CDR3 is TGTGCCAGCAGTGATCGGCGGGATGAGCAGTTCTTC.

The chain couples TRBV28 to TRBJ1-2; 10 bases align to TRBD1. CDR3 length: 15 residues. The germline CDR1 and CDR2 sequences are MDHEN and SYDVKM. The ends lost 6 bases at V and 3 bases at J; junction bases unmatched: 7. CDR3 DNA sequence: TGTGCCAGCAGCCCGGGGACAGGGGTTTACTATGGCTACACCTTC. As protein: CASSPGTGVYYGYTF.

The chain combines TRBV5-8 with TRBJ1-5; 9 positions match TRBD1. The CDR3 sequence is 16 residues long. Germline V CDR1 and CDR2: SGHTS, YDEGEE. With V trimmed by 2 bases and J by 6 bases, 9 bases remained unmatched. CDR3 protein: CASSFNSGQGLQPQHF. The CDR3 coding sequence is TGTGCCAGCAGCTTTAACTCGGGACAGGGCCTTCAGCCCCAGCATTTT.

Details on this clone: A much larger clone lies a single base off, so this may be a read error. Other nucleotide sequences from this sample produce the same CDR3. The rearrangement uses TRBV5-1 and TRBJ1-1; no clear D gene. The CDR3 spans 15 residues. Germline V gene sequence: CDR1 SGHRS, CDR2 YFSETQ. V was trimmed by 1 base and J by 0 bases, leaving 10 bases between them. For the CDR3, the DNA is TGCGCCAGCAGCTTGAGGCCCAGCTTGAACACTGAAGCTTTCTTT. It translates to CASSLRPSLNTEAFF.

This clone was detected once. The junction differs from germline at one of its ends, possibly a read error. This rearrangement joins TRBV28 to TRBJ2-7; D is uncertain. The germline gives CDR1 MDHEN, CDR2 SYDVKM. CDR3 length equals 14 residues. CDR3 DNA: TGTGCCAGCAGTATCACCGGACCTTTAAAGCCAGAGAAATTC. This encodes CASSITGPLKPEKF. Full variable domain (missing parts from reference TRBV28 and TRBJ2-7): DVKVTQSSRYLVKRTGEKVFLECVQDMDHENMFWYRQDPGLGLRLIYFSYDVKMKEKGDIPEGYSVSREKKERFSLILESASTNQTSMYLCASSITGPLKPEKFGPGTRLTVT.

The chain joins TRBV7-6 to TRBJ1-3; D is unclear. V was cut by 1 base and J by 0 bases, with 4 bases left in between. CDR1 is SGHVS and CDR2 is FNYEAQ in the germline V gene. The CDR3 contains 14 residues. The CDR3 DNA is TGTGCCAGCAGCTTAGAAACCTCTGGAAACACCATATATTTT. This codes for CASSLETSGNTIYF.

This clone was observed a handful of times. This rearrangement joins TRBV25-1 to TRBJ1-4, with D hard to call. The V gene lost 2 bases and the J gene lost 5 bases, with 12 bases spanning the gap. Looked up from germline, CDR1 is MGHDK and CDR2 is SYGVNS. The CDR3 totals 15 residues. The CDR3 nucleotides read TGTGCCAGCAGTGAAGTGGACTACGGCAATGAAAAACTGTTTTTT. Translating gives CASSEVDYGNEKLFF. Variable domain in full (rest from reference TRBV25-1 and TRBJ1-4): EADIYQTPRYLVIGTGKKITLECSQTMGHDKMYWYQQDPGMELHLIHYSYGVNSTEKGDLSSESTVSRIRTEHFPLTLESARPSHTSQYLCASSEVDYGNEKLFFGSGTQLSVL.

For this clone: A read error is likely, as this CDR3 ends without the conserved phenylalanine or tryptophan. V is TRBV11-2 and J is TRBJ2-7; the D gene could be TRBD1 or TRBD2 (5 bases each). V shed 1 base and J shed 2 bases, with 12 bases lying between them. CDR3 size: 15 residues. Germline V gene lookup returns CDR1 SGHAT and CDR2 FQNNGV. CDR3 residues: CASSLGSGGAYEQYL. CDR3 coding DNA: TGTGCCAGCAGCTTAGGCAGTGGGGGTGCCTACGAGCAGTACCTC.

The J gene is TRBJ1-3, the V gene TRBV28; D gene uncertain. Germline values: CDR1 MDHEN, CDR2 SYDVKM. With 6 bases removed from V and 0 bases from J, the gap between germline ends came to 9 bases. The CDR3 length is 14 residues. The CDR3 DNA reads TGTGCCAGCAGCTCTCGGGACTCTGGAAACACCATATATTTT. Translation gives CASSSRDSGNTIYF.

The CDR3 sequence is CASSLDRPSATEAFF. The CDR3 DNA reads as TGTGCCAGCAGCTTGGACAGGCCTAGTGCCACTGAAGCTTTCTTT. The chain combines TRBV7-9 with TRBJ1-1, with 7 bases that match TRBD1. CDR1 and CDR2 from the germline V gene are SEHNR and FQNEAQ (reference sequence). V dropped 3 bases and J dropped 4; count of bases not matched to a gene: 8. CDR3 size: 15 residues. Using reference TRBV7-9 and TRBJ1-1 for the parts outside the CDR3, the full variable domain is DTGVSQNPRHKITKRGQNVTFRCDPISEHNRLYWYRQTLGQGPEFLTYFQNEAQLEKSRLLSDRFSAERPKGSFSTLEIQRTEQGDSAMYLCASSLDRPSATEAFFGQGTRLTVV.

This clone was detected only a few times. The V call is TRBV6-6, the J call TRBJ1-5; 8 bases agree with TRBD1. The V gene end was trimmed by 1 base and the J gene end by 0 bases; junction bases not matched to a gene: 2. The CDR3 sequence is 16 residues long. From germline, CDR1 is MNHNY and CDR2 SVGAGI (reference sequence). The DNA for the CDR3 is TGTGCCAGCAGTTACTTTGGACAGGGTAGCAATCAGCCCCAGCATTTT. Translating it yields CASSYFGQGSNQPQHF.

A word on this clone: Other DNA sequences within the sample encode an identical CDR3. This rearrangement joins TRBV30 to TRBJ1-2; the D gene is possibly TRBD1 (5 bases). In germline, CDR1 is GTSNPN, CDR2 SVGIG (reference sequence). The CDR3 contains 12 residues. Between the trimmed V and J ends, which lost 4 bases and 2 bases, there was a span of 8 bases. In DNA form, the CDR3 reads TGTGCCTGGACGGGGGGGAACTATGGCTACACCTTC. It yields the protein CAWTGGNYGYTF.